This T cell receptor beta chain was identified during a study of read filtering for tumor transcriptome and immune sequencing. The library was built from 400 to 500 ng RNA with molecular barcoded adaptors for alpha/delta and beta/gamma chains. TCRdb re-analysed the reads in MiXCR, keeping a single row per CDR3 protein. The sample consists of tens of thousands of distinct CDR3 sequences, approximately 18% of them appearing once. This clonotype showed up many times. Its antigen is undetermined. Study-wide findings and caveats: Roughly 80% of IR-seq clonotypes had a single read, yet these held around 3.5% of reads. Correlation between methods rose after single-read clonotypes were removed. This fraction held mixed bone marrow immune cells after CD138-negative sorting.

V lost 4 bases, J lost 1 base, and 7 bases stayed unmatched. Looked up from germline, CDR1 is SGHRS and CDR2 is YFSETQ. The CDR3 totals 17 residues. This clonotype was obtained from a donor at least 40 years old with multiple myeloma. The sample taken for sequencing was a population of CD138-negative cells sorted from bone marrow. The genes are TRBV5-1 and TRBJ2-5; 13 bases map to TRBD2. CDR3 coding DNA: TGCGCCAGCAGCGCCGGACTAGCGGGAGCGGTCCAAGAGACCCAGTACTTC. Translating gives CASSAGLAGAVQETQYF. The whole variable domain, remainder taken from reference TRBV5-1 and TRBJ2-5, is KAGVTQTPRYLIKTRGQQVTLSCSPISGHRSVSWYQQTPGQGLQFLFEYFSETQRNKGNFPGRFSGRQFSNSRSEMNVSTLELGDSALYLCASSAGLAGAVQETQYFGPGTRLLVL.